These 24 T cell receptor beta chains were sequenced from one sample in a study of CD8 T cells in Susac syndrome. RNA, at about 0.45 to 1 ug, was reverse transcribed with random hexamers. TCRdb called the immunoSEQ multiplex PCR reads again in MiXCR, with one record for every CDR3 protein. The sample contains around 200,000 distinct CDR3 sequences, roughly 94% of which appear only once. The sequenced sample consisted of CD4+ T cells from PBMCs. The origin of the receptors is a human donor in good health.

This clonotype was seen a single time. This CDR3 reads CASSLVIAGGPSSYNEQFF. The DNA of the CDR3 is TGTGCCAGCAGCTTGGTGATAGCGGGAGGCCCCAGCTCCTACAATGAGCAGTTCTTC. The chain carries TRBV5-6 and TRBJ2-1; 10 bases map to TRBD2. Germline assignment: CDR1 SGHDT and CDR2 YYEEEE. The V and J ends lost 0 bases and 0 bases, in that order; junction bases with no gene match: 9. The CDR3 is made up of 19 amino acids.

CDR3 in amino acids: CASSLIGRLAGLNERFF. In nucleotides, the CDR3 is TGTGCCAGCAGTTTAATCGGGAGGCTAGCGGGATTGAATGAGCGTTTCTTC. The rearrangement links TRBV12-3 or TRBV12-4 to TRBJ2-1; 9 positions agree with TRBD2. The length of the CDR3 is 17 residues. Germline trimming cut 2 bases from V and 16 bases from J; bases unmatched to any gene: 21.

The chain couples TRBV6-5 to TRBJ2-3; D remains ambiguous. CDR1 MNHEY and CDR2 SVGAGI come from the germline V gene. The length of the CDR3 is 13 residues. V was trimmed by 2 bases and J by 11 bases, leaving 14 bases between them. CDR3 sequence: CASSYSTEIQQYF. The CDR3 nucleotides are TGTGCCAGCAGTTACAGCACAGAAATTCAGCAGTATTTT.

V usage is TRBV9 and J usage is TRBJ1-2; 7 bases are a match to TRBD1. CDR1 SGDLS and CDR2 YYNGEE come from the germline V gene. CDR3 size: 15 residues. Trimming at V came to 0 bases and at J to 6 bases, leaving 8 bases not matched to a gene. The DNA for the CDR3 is TGTGCCAGCAGCGTAGGTCAGGGGGGAAGACATGGCTACACCTTC. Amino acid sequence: CASSVGQGGRHGYTF.

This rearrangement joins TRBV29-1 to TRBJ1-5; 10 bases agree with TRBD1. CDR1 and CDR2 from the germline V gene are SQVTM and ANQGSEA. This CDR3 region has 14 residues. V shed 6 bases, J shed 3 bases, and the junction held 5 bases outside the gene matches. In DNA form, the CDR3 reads TGCAGCGTCCAGGACAGGGGGTCCAATCAGCCCCAGCATTTT. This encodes CSVQDRGSNQPQHF.

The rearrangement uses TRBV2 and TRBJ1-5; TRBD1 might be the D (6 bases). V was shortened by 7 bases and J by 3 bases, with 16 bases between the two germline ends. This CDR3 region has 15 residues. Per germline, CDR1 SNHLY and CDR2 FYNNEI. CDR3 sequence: CASKNRRGSNQPQHF. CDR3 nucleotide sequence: TGTGCCAGCAAAAATCGGAGGGGGTCCAATCAGCCCCAGCATTTT.

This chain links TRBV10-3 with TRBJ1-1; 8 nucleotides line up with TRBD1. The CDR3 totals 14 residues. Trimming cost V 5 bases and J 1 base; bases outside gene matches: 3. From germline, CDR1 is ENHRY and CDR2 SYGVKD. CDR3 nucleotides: TGTGCCATCAGTTCCGGACAGGGGAACACTGAAGCTTTCTTT. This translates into CAISSGQGNTEAFF.

The CDR3 here is CASSSLVQSSYGYTF. In DNA, the CDR3 is TGTGCCAGCAGCTCCCTGGTGCAGTCCAGCTATGGCTACACCTTC. V usage is TRBV9 and J usage is TRBJ1-2; D is ambiguous. Germline CDR1 and CDR2: SGDLS and YYNGEE. The CDR3 totals 15 residues. V lost 4 bases and J lost 4, with 17 bases in between.

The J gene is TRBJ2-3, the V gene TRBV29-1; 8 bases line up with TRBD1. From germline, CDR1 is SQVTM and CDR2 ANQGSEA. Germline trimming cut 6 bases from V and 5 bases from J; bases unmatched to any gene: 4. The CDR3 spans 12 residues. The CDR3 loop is CSVSDRVDTQYF. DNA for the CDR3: TGCAGCGTCTCGGACAGGGTAGATACGCAGTATTTT.

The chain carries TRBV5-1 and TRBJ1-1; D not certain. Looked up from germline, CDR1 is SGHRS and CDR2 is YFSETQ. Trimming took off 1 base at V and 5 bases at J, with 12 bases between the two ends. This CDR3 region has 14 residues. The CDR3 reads CASSLSQLGTEAFF. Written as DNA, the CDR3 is TGCGCCAGCAGCTTGTCGCAACTGGGTACTGAAGCTTTCTTT.

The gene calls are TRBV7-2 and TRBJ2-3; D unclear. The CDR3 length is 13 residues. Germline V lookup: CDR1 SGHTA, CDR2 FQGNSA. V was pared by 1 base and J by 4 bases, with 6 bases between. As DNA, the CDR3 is TGTGCCAGCAGCTTAGGATTCGCAGATACGCAGTATTTT. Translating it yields CASSLGFADTQYF. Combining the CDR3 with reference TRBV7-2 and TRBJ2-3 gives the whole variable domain GAGVSQSPSNKVTEKGKDVELRCDPISGHTALYWYRQSLGQGLEFLIYFQGNSAPDKSGLPSDRFSAERTGGSVSTLTIQRTQQEDSAVYLCASSLGFADTQYFGPGTRLTVL.

This chain's CDR3 is CSVDEWGTGDDYGYTF. The CDR3 bases are TGCAGCGTTGATGAGTGGGGGACGGGGGATGACTATGGCTACACCTTC. The chain combines TRBV29-1 with TRBJ1-2; a possible D gene is TRBD1 (5 bases). The CDR3 runs 16 residues. Germline V gene data show CDR1 as SQVTM and CDR2 as ANQGSEA. Deletions cut 3 bases from V and 3 bases from J, with 20 bases between.

CDR3 bases: TGTGCCAGCAGTAACTTGTCGATCTATGGCTACACCTTC. Amino acid sequence: CASSNLSIYGYTF. The chain has TRBV28 and TRBJ1-2, with D hard to call. Germline V gives CDR1 MDHEN, CDR2 SYDVKM. The CDR3 runs 13 residues. V lost 5 bases to trimming and J lost 4 bases, with 11 bases between them.

CDR3 nucleotides: TGTGCCAGTAGTATATGGGAGAGCTCTGGGGCCAACGTCCTGACTTTC. This sequence encodes CASSIWESSGANVLTF. The chain carries TRBV19 and TRBJ2-6, with D possibly matching TRBD2 (5 bases). CDR3 size: 16 residues. With 2 bases removed from V and 0 bases from J, the gap between germline ends came to 8 bases. Germline V gene sequence: CDR1 LNHDA, CDR2 SQIVND (reference sequence).

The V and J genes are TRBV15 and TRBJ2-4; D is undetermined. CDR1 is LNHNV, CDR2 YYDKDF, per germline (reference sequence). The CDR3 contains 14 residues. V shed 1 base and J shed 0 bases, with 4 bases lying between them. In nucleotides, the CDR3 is TGTGCCACCAGCAGAGTATTAGCCAAAAACATTCAGTACTTC. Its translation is CATSRVLAKNIQYF. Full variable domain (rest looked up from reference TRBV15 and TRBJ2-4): DAMVIQNPRYQVTQFGKPVTLSCSQTLNHNVMYWYQQKSSQAPKLLFHYYDKDFNNEADTPDNFQSRRPNTSFCFLDIRSPGLGDTAMYLCATSRVLAKNIQYFGAGTRLSVL.

This CDR3 is CASSEGQLETQYF. As DNA, the CDR3 is TGTGCCAGCAGTGAGGGACAGCTAGAGACCCAGTACTTC. The chain couples TRBV2 to TRBJ2-5; TRBD1 aligns across 7 bases. V shed 3 bases and J 4 bases; nucleotides not matched to a gene: 2. The germline V gene has CDR1 SNHLY and CDR2 FYNNEI. The CDR3 sequence is 13 residues long. Drawing the rest from reference TRBV2 and TRBJ2-5, the complete variable domain is EPEVTQTPSHQVTQMGQEVILRCVPISNHLYFYWYRQILGQKVEFLVSFYNNEISEKSEIFDDQFSVERPDGSNFTLKIRSTKLEDSAMYFCASSEGQLETQYFGPGTRLLVL.

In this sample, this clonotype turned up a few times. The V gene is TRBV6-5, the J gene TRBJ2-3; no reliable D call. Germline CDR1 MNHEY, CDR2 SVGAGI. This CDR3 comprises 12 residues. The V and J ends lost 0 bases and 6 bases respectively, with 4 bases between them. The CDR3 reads CASSYSRDTQYF. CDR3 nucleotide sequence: TGTGCCAGCAGTTACTCCCGGGATACGCAGTATTTT.

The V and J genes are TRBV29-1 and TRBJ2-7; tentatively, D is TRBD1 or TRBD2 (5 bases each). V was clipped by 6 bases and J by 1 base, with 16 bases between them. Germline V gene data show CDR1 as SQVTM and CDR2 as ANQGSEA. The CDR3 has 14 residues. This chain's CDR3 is CSVAGTAPSYEQYF. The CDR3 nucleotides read TGCAGCGTGGCCGGGACCGCACCGTCCTACGAGCAGTACTTC.

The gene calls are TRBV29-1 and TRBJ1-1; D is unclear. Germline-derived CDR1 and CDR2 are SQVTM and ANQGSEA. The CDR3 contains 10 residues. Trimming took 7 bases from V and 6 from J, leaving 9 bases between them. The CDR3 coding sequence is TGCAGCGCGATGTCCGCTGAAGCTTTCTTT. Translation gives CSAMSAEAFF.

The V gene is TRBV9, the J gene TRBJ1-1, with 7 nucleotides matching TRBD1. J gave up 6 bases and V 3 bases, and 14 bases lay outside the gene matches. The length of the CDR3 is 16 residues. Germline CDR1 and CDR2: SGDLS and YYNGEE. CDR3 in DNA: TGTGCCAGCAGCGACGGATCACCCCTCGGACAGGCTGAAGCTTTCTTT. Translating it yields CASSDGSPLGQAEAFF.

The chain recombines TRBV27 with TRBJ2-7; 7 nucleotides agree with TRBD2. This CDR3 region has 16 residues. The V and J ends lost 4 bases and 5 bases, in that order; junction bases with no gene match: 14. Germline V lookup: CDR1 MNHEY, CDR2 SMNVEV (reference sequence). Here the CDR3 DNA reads TGTGCCAGCAGTTCCCGGAACCGGGACTATAACGACGAGCAGTACGTC. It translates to CASSSRNRDYNDEQYV.

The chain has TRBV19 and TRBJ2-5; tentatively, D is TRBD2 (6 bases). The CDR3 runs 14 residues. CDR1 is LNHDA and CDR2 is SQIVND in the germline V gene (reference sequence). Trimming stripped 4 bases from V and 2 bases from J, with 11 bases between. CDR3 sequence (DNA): TGTGCCAGTAGTACTGGGAGGACTCAAGAGACCCAGTACTTC. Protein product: CASSTGRTQETQYF. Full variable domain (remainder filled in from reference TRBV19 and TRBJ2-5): DGGITQSPKYLFRKEGQNVTLSCEQNLNHDAMYWYRQDPGQGLRLIYYSQIVNDFQKGDIAEGYSVSREKKESFPLTVTSAQKNPTAFYLCASSTGRTQETQYFGPGTRLLVL.

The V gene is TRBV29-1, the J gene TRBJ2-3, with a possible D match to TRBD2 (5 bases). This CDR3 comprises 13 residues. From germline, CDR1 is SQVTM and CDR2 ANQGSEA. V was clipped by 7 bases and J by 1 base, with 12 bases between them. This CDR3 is CSGLRAGTDTQYF. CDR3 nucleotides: TGCAGCGGCTTGAGGGCGGGCACAGATACGCAGTATTTT.

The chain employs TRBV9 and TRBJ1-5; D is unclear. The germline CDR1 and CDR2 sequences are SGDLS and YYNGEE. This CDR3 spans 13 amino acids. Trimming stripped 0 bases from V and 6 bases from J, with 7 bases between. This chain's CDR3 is CASSVDWGQPQHF. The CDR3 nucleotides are TGTGCCAGCAGCGTAGATTGGGGTCAGCCCCAGCATTTT.